These 17 T cell receptor beta chains originate from one sample sequenced in a study of cytomegalovirus exposure and HLA in healthy donors. 13 Jbeta primers and 60 Vbeta primers were used for the PCR. Assay used: immunoSEQ multiplex PCR; TCRdb lists only in-frame clones, some missing. This table has 200,000 to 250,000 clones, roughly 80% appearing once. Sample: PBMCs. The receptors were gathered from a woman in her 30s in good health and CMV-seronegative.

The chain uses TRBV2 and TRBJ2-2, with 8 bases that match TRBD1. V lost 6 bases to trimming and J lost 4 bases; unmatched junction nucleotides: 10. The CDR3 runs 16 residues. CDR1 is SNHLY and CDR2 is FYNNEI in the germline V gene. CDR3 residues: CASRGGQGATTGELFF. The CDR3 DNA is TGTGCCAGCAGGGGCGGCCAGGGGGCGACCACCGGGGAGCTGTTTTTT.

This clone has more than one count but fewer than ten. V usage is TRBV30 and J usage is TRBJ1-1; 10 bases are shared with TRBD1. This CDR3 has 16 amino acids. Germline values: CDR1 GTSNPN, CDR2 SVGIG (reference sequence). Trimming cost V 3 bases and J 0 bases; bases outside gene matches: 7. DNA for the CDR3: TGTGCCTGGAGGGGGGGGACAGGGGCGGTGAACACTGAAGCTTTCTTT. It codes for CAWRGGTGAVNTEAFF.

The genes are TRBV9 and TRBJ2-7; 8 bases line up with TRBD1. J gave up 3 bases and V 0 bases, and 8 bases lay outside the gene matches. Germline CDR1 SGDLS, CDR2 YYNGEE. CDR3 length: 16 amino acids. CDR3 region: CASSVGRTGSYYEQYF. The CDR3 nucleotides read TGTGCCAGCAGCGTAGGGAGGACAGGGTCCTACTACGAGCAGTACTTC.

The chain links TRBV18 to TRBJ2-2, with D tentatively TRBD2 (6 bases). CDR1 and CDR2 (germline): KGHSH, LQKENI. V was shortened by 6 bases and J by 11 bases, with 22 bases between the two germline ends. There are 15 residues in the CDR3. CDR3 in amino acids: CASSRYRDSLVELFF. The CDR3 DNA reads as TGTGCCAGCTCCCGGTACCGGGACTCTCTCGTAGAGCTGTTTTTT.

This clone has more than one count but fewer than ten. The rearrangement links TRBV7-9 to TRBJ2-1; TRBD2 matches 14 bases. Germline loops: CDR1 SEHNR, CDR2 FQNEAQ (reference sequence). This CDR3 contains 17 residues. Trimming at V came to 3 bases and at J to 8 bases, leaving 9 bases not matched to a gene. The CDR3: CASSFETSGRAWDEQFF. DNA for the CDR3: TGTGCCAGCAGCTTCGAGACTAGCGGGAGGGCCTGGGATGAGCAGTTCTTC. Full variable domain (outside the CDR3, taken from reference TRBV7-9 and TRBJ2-1): DTGVSQNPRHKITKRGQNVTFRCDPISEHNRLYWYRQTLGQGPEFLTYFQNEAQLEKSRLLSDRFSAERPKGSFSTLEIQRTEQGDSAMYLCASSFETSGRAWDEQFFGPGTRLTVL.

CDR3 sequence: CASRQGIHTDTQYF. In DNA form, the CDR3 reads TGTGCCAGCAGACAGGGTATCCACACAGATACGCAGTATTTT. The V and J genes are TRBV6-6 and TRBJ2-3; maybe TRBD1 (6 bases). Between the trimmed V and J ends, which lost 6 bases and 2 bases, there was a span of 12 bases. The CDR3 length is 14 residues. Per germline, CDR1 MNHNY and CDR2 SVGAGI (reference sequence).

V and J are TRBV5-1 and TRBJ1-1; 8 bases align to TRBD1. CDR3 length: 17 residues. Per germline, CDR1 SGHRS and CDR2 YFSETQ. Trimming took 1 base from V and 0 from J; bases not matched to a gene: 8. The CDR3 loop is CASSLTGTGYMNTEAFF. CDR3 nucleotides: TGCGCCAGCAGCTTGACCGGGACAGGATATATGAACACTGAAGCTTTCTTT.

The J gene is TRBJ2-1, the V gene TRBV28; the D gene is possibly TRBD1 (5 bases). From germline, CDR1 is MDHEN and CDR2 SYDVKM. The CDR3 length is 15 residues. Trimming left V 7 bases short and J 0 bases short, with 13 bases between. This CDR3 is CASTVDRLSYNEQFF. CDR3 bases: TGTGCCAGCACCGTAGACAGACTCTCCTACAATGAGCAGTTCTTC.

The gene calls are TRBV5-1 and TRBJ1-4; maybe TRBD1 (6 bases). This CDR3 has 17 amino acids. The germline V gene encodes CDR1 SGHRS and CDR2 YFSETQ. Between the trimmed V and J ends, which lost 3 bases and 3 bases, there was a span of 18 bases. CDR3: CASSSEGGARPNEKLFF. CDR3 sequence (DNA): TGCGCCAGCAGCTCGGAGGGGGGGGCGCGGCCTAATGAAAAACTGTTTTTT. The complete variable domain, with remaining parts taken from reference TRBV5-1 and TRBJ1-4, reads KAGVTQTPRYLIKTRGQQVTLSCSPISGHRSVSWYQQTPGQGLQFLFEYFSETQRNKGNFPGRFSGRQFSNSRSEMNVSTLELGDSALYLCASSSEGGARPNEKLFFGSGTQLSVL.

V and J are TRBV6-1 and TRBJ2-3, with 10 bases aligning to TRBD2. Germline V gives CDR1 MNHNS, CDR2 SASEGT. The CDR3 sequence is 17 residues long. V shed 3 bases and J 6 bases; nucleotides not matched to a gene: 12. The chain's CDR3 is CASSDPRFSGGPDTQYF. The CDR3 bases are TGTGCCAGCAGTGATCCGCGGTTTAGCGGGGGGCCGGATACGCAGTATTTT.

The V and J genes are TRBV7-9 and TRBJ1-2, with no clear D. With 5 bases removed from V and 3 bases from J, the gap between germline ends came to 13 bases. Germline V gene sequence: CDR1 SEHNR, CDR2 FQNEAQ (reference sequence). The CDR3 length is 14 residues. Here the CDR3 reads CASSPTMRYYGYTF. The DNA for the CDR3 is TGTGCCAGCAGCCCCACTATGAGGTACTATGGCTACACCTTC.

The chain couples TRBV27 to TRBJ1-3, with D perhaps matching TRBD1 (5 bases). Germline CDR1 is MNHEY and CDR2 is SMNVEV (reference sequence). The length of the CDR3 is 16 residues. The V gene lost 4 bases and the J gene lost 4 bases, with 17 bases spanning the gap. Here the CDR3 reads CASSSPARRAGNTIYF. The CDR3 DNA reads TGTGCCAGCAGTTCTCCGGCGCGCAGGGCCGGAAACACCATATATTTT.

The chain has TRBV15 and TRBJ1-5, with 9 bases matching TRBD1. CDR3 length: 15 amino acids. Germline V gene lookup returns CDR1 LNHNV and CDR2 YYDKDF (reference sequence). V was pared by 6 bases and J by 1 base, with 4 bases of the junction left unmatched. The CDR3, as DNA: TGTGCCACCAGGTTGGACAGGGGAAGCAATCAGCCCCAGCATTTT. Translating gives CATRLDRGSNQPQHF.

The rearrangement joins TRBV5-1 to TRBJ2-4; 8 bases are shared with TRBD1. This CDR3 is built from 16 residues. Germline V gene sequence: CDR1 SGHRS, CDR2 YFSETQ. V trimming: 4 bases; J trimming: 1 base; junction bases outside the gene matches: 7. The CDR3 coding sequence is TGCGCCAGCAGCCTCCCGGACAGGGACGCCAAAAACATTCAGTACTTC. It codes for CASSLPDRDAKNIQYF.

With regard to this clone: The sample contains more than one DNA sequence encoding this CDR3. The chain has TRBV5-1 and TRBJ1-2; 9 bases fit TRBD1. The ends lost 4 bases at V and 2 bases at J; junction bases unmatched: 3. The CDR3 is 14 residues long. Germline CDR1 and CDR2: SGHRS and YFSETQ. The CDR3 DNA reads as TGCGCCAGCAGCGCTGGACAGGGGAACTATGGCTACACCTTC. Its translation is CASSAGQGNYGYTF. The complete variable domain, with remaining parts taken from reference TRBV5-1 and TRBJ1-2, reads KAGVTQTPRYLIKTRGQQVTLSCSPISGHRSVSWYQQTPGQGLQFLFEYFSETQRNKGNFPGRFSGRQFSNSRSEMNVSTLELGDSALYLCASSAGQGNYGYTFGSGTRLTVV.

This chain connects TRBV27 to TRBJ2-3; 8 bases match TRBD2. V lost 6 bases to trimming and J lost 4 bases; unmatched junction nucleotides: 12. The CDR3 consists of 16 residues. Germline-derived CDR1 and CDR2 are MNHEY and SMNVEV (reference sequence). The CDR3 nucleotides are TGTGCCAGCAGAACTCGTGGAGCGGGAGAAGCAGATACGCAGTATTTT. This translates into CASRTRGAGEADTQYF.

This clone was found once. V usage is TRBV5-1 and J usage is TRBJ1-2; D not certain. Germline V gene data show CDR1 as SGHRS and CDR2 as YFSETQ. Trimming removed 2 bases from V and 1 base from J, with 6 bases in between. The CDR3 contains 13 residues. In DNA, the CDR3 is TGCGCCAGCAGCTTAGTCAGTAACTATGGCTACACCTTC. Its protein is CASSLVSNYGYTF.